The clone carrying this T cell receptor beta chain has just a few counts. The sample is drawn from a study of blood T cells in healthy people across ages. Turning to the study itself: T cells yielded about one barcoded beta molecule per two cells through template switching.

A sample-barcoded 5' primer and a J-beta primer mix were used in a second PCR of about 7 to 12 cycles. Every individual sample yielded 3 million or more paired-end reads (each containing CDR3). Via MiXCR, TCRdb re-called the 5' RACE reads, giving one row per CDR3 protein. Among 600,000 to 650,000 distinct CDR3 sequences listed, roughly three fifths were seen once. Germline V lookup: CDR1 SGHRS, CDR2 YFSETQ. The ends were cut back, 3 bases at V and 4 bases at J, with 14 bases in the middle. This CDR3 contains 14 residues. V is TRBV5-1 and J is TRBJ2-7, with D possibly being TRBD1 (6 bases). Sequenced sample: blood. The source of this sequence is a man aged 55-75 years in good health. The CDR3 sequence: CASSWPGHPYEQYF. CDR3 nucleotide sequence: TGCGCCAGCAGCTGGCCGGGACACCCATACGAGCAGTACTTC.